The 8 T cell receptor beta chains reported below all come from one sample, sequenced in a study of graft-versus-host responses after intestinal transplantation. Sequencing used immunoSEQ multiplex PCR; TCRdb keeps in-frame clones, though not all of them. The sample holds 50,000 or so clones; under 95% are singletons and the top ten take more than 2.5%. The sample consisted of PBMCs, taken approximately four months after intestinal transplantation. The source of these receptors is a human patient who received an intestinal transplant, so some T cells may come from the graft donor.

This rearrangement joins TRBV25-1 to TRBJ2-5; TRBD1 matches 10 bases. Trimming cost V 3 bases and J 5 bases; bases outside gene matches: 6. The germline gives CDR1 MGHDK, CDR2 SYGVNS. The CDR3 contains 15 residues. Written as DNA, the CDR3 is TGTGCCAGCAGTGAGCGACAGGGGGCAAAGGAGACCCAGTACTTC. This codes for CASSERQGAKETQYF.

The genes are TRBV7-9 and TRBJ1-1; 8 nucleotides match TRBD1. Trimming took 5 bases from V and 3 from J; bases not matched to a gene: 5. The germline V gene encodes CDR1 SEHNR and CDR2 FQNEAQ (reference sequence). This CDR3 has 14 amino acids. The CDR3 sequence: CASSATGVDTEAFF. The DNA for the CDR3 is TGTGCCAGCAGCGCGACAGGGGTAGACACTGAAGCTTTCTTT.

This clone appeared a single time. The chain carries TRBV2 and TRBJ2-1, with D perhaps being TRBD1 or TRBD2 (5 bases each). The germline gives CDR1 SNHLY, CDR2 FYNNEI. The CDR3 has 15 residues. Trimming cost V 3 bases and J 9 bases, with 18 bases left between them. The CDR3 sequence: CASSEMGTGMGEQFF. The CDR3 nucleotides are TGTGCCAGCAGTGAGATGGGGACGGGGATGGGTGAGCAGTTCTTC.

The chain links TRBV4-1 to TRBJ1-1, with 7 positions matching TRBD1. Germline V gene sequence: CDR1 MGHRA, CDR2 YSYEKL. V lost 1 base, J lost 7 bases, and 6 bases stayed unmatched. The CDR3 spans 14 residues. The DNA for the CDR3 is TGCGCCAGCAGCCAAGGGTTAGGGGGCGGTGAAGCTTTCTTT. Its translation is CASSQGLGGGEAFF.

This rearrangement joins TRBV19 to TRBJ2-7, with 9 bases matching TRBD1. The CDR3 contains 14 residues. Trimming took 5 bases from V and 3 from J; bases not matched to a gene: 5. Germline V gene sequence: CDR1 LNHDA, CDR2 SQIVND (reference sequence). CDR3 DNA sequence: TGTGCCAGTAGTCCCCGGGACAGGGTCTACGAGCAGTACTTC. This encodes CASSPRDRVYEQYF.

The J gene is TRBJ1-1, the V gene TRBV7-3; TRBD1 matches at 7 bases. The V and J ends lost 0 bases and 5 bases, in that order; junction bases with no gene match: 12. CDR3 length: 17 residues. The germline CDR1 and CDR2 sequences are SGHTA and FQGTGA. The CDR3 loop is CASSLTFTGAVWTEAFF. The CDR3 DNA reads TGTGCCAGCAGCTTAACGTTCACAGGGGCAGTGTGGACTGAAGCTTTCTTT.

This clone was seen a few times. The chain is built from TRBV9 and TRBJ2-2, with 7 bases matching TRBD1. CDR3 length: 17 residues. Germline V gene lookup returns CDR1 SGDLS and CDR2 YYNGEE. Trimming took 1 base from V and 0 from J; bases not matched to a gene: 6. CDR3 loop: CASSVKRDSPNTGELFF. CDR3 nucleotide sequence: TGTGCCAGCAGCGTAAAGAGGGACAGCCCGAACACCGGGGAGCTGTTTTTT. Variable domain in full (rest from reference TRBV9 and TRBJ2-2): DSGVTQTPKHLITATGQRVTLRCSPRSGDLSVYWYQQSLDQGLQFLIQYYNGEERAKGNILERFSAQQFPDLHSELNLSSLELGDSALYFCASSVKRDSPNTGELFFGEGSRLTVL.

This clone appeared a single time. The gene calls are TRBV7-3 and TRBJ2-5; D is ambiguous. Trimming cost V 0 bases and J 3 bases, with 17 bases left between them. The CDR3 covers 17 residues. Germline V gene data show CDR1 as SGHTA and CDR2 as FQGTGA. CDR3 region: CASSLTGPLTSEETQYF. The CDR3 coding sequence is TGTGCCAGCAGCTTAACAGGGCCCTTAACAAGTGAAGAGACCCAGTACTTC.